These 3 T cell receptor beta chains originate from one sample sequenced in a study of cytomegalovirus exposure and HLA in healthy donors. 13 Jbeta primers and 60 Vbeta primers were used for the PCR. Assay: immunoSEQ multiplex PCR; the TCRdb copy retains only in-frame clones and omits some. The sample lists roughly 110,000 clones; 79% were seen once. Material for sequencing was PBMCs. The receptor source for this set is a woman between 18 and 30 years old in good health and CMV-seropositive.

CDR3 in amino acids: CASSQLDRYQETQYF. Here the CDR3 DNA reads TGTGCCAGCAGCCAGCTGGACAGGTACCAAGAGACCCAGTACTTC. The V gene is TRBV5-6, the J gene TRBJ2-5, with TRBD1 matching 7 bases. CDR3 size: 15 residues. J lost 0 bases, V lost 4 bases, and 6 bases had no gene match. CDR1 SGHDT and CDR2 YYEEEE come from the germline V gene.

V usage is TRBV5-1 and J usage is TRBJ2-1; 14 bases align to TRBD2. J lost 6 bases, V lost 3 bases, and 2 bases had no gene match. This CDR3 is 15 amino acids long. Germline V gives CDR1 SGHRS, CDR2 YFSETQ. The CDR3 coding sequence is TGCGCCAGCAGCTCAGGGACTAGCGGGAGCAATGAGCAGTTCTTC. It codes for CASSSGTSGSNEQFF.

This chain uses TRBV6-1 with TRBJ1-2; D call uncertain. The ends were cut back, 5 bases at V and 6 bases at J, with 13 bases in the middle. The CDR3 covers 13 residues. Germline V gene data show CDR1 as MNHNS and CDR2 as SASEGT. This CDR3 reads CASSYTRSNGYTF. CDR3 coding DNA: TGTGCCAGCAGTTATACTAGATCGAATGGCTACACCTTC.